The T cell receptor beta chain under discussion was sequenced for a study of blood T cell repertoires in COVID-19. Study-wide context: The study drew acute and convalescent COVID-19 samples from the United States, Italy and Spain.

Measured with immunoSEQ multiplex PCR; TCRdb has only the in-frame clones, and not every one. The table shows 120,000 to 150,000 clones, with approximately 85% occurring only once. CDR3 length equals 13 residues. After removal of 6 bases from V and 5 bases from J, the junction contained 5 bases not matched to a gene. Germline V lookup: CDR1 KGHDR, CDR2 SFDVKD. Seattle cases were enrolled at active infection and followed longitudinally. V is TRBV24-1 and J is TRBJ1-2; 7 nucleotides line up with TRBD1. Material: peripheral blood. This sequence originates from a woman aged 60-75 years with COVID-19, enrolled during active disease. The CDR3 spells CATSPTGRYGYTF. The CDR3 coding sequence is TGTGCCACCAGTCCGACAGGGAGATATGGCTACACCTTC.